One sample yielded the 4 T cell receptor beta chains listed below, sequenced in a study of blood T cell repertoires in COVID-19 (dated by TCRdb to the early 2020s). Receptor libraries were prepared by the immunoSEQ multiplex PCR assay. TCRdb provides this immuneACCESS table in a form limited to in-frame rearrangements. Some clones are lacking; in checked studies, under half of them reflect an unresolved V gene, and why the rest are absent is not known. This sample is represented by just over 300,000 clones; around 87% of them were singletons. Roughly 2.3% of the sample rests with the top ten. The sequenced sample was peripheral blood. The receptors stem from a man between 18 and 29 years old with active or convalescent COVID-19.

The rearrangement uses TRBV7-8 and TRBJ1-5, with 9 bases aligning to TRBD1. The ends lost 3 bases at V and 9 bases at J; junction bases unmatched: 6. The germline CDR1 and CDR2 sequences are SGHVS and FQNEAQ. This CDR3 is built from 14 residues. The CDR3 nucleotides are TGTGCCAGCAGCTTGAGGACAGGGGAGTTGCCCCAGCATTTT. As protein: CASSLRTGELPQHF.

This CDR3 reads CASRSRQGSSYEQYF. The CDR3 nucleotides are TGTGCCAGCAGATCCAGACAGGGAAGCTCCTACGAGCAGTACTTC. The chain recombines TRBV7-8 with TRBJ2-7; 7 nucleotides align to TRBD1. Germline CDR1 reads SGHVS; CDR2 reads FQNEAQ. The V segment lost 6 bases and the J segment 0 bases; nucleotides outside the gene matches: 8. CDR3 size: 15 residues.

The chain joins TRBV9 to TRBJ1-2; 11 positions match TRBD1. The length of the CDR3 is 14 residues. V was pared by 4 bases and J by 5 bases, with 4 bases of the junction left unmatched. Germline assignment: CDR1 SGDLS and CDR2 YYNGEE. The CDR3 protein is CASSRDRGGYGYTF. Here the CDR3 DNA reads TGTGCCAGCAGCAGGGACAGGGGGGGATATGGCTACACCTTC.

This chain connects TRBV4-3 to TRBJ2-3; D is uncertain. The V gene lost 6 bases and the J gene lost 0 bases, with 7 bases spanning the gap. This CDR3 contains 13 residues. Per germline, CDR1 LGHNA and CDR2 YSLEER. CDR3 bases: TGCGCCAGCAGTCCTCCTAGCACAGATACGCAGTATTTT. Translated: CASSPPSTDTQYF.